These 23 T cell receptor beta chains came from one sample sequenced in a study of T cell clusters in autoimmune cytopenias. One tube held mixed TRB-A and TRB-B primer pools for touch-down PCR. TCRdb reprocessed the multiplex PCR reads and reports one entry per CDR3 protein, with no DNA. This sample carries about 2,800 distinct CDR3 sequences, with approximately 8.6% going to the ten biggest clones. About 37,500 genome equivalents of blood DNA were amplified for TRB. Sequencing was carried out using peripheral blood. Receptors originate from a human donor with an autoimmune cytopenia or autoimmune hepatitis (not recorded which).

Considering frequency, this clonotype is medium-sized (0.01 to 0.1%). This chain links TRBV18 with TRBJ2-1. Germline V gene lookup returns CDR1 KGHSH and CDR2 LQKENI. The CDR3 spans 12 residues. CDR3 amino acids: CASSPQSIEQFF.

This clonotype is deemed medium-sized by its frequency. The V call is TRBV4-3, the J call TRBJ2-5; the TCRdb D gene call, TRBD1, has no DNA to confirm it. This CDR3 has 13 residues. Per the germline V gene, CDR1 is LGHNA and CDR2 is YSLEER. CDR3 loop: CASSQDRGQTQYF.

This clonotype is identified as medium-sized from frequency. The CDR3 is CASSYRGGPTEAFF. The gene calls are TRBV6-2 or TRBV6-3 and TRBJ1-1. The V gene's germline CDR1 is MNHEY and CDR2 SVGEGT. The CDR3 has 14 amino acids.

This clonotype counts as medium-sized by frequency. CDR3 sequence: CASSLGLAGGGSSYNEQFF. The chain joins TRBV19 to TRBJ2-1; TCRdb lists TRBD2, though no DNA is available to test this call. CDR1 is LNHDA, CDR2 SQIVND, per germline (reference sequence). This CDR3 region has 19 residues.

Its frequency marks this clonotype as medium-sized. The rearrangement joins TRBV5-6 to TRBJ1-2; TCRdb's D call, TRBD1, is unchecked because there is no DNA. The CDR3 consists of 13 residues. The germline gives CDR1 SGHDT, CDR2 YYEEEE. The CDR3 here is CASSHQGRDGYTF. The variable domain in full, with the rest retrieved from reference TRBV5-6 and TRBJ1-2, is DAGVTQSPTHLIKTRGQQVTLRCSPKSGHDTVSWYQQALGQGPQFIFQYYEEEERQRGNFPDRFSGHQFPNYSSELNVNALLLGDSALYLCASSHQGRDGYTFGSGTRLTVV.

Judged by frequency, this clonotype is medium-sized (0.01 to 0.1%). V is TRBV6-5 and J is TRBJ1-2; TCRdb's D call, TRBD1, is unchecked because there is no DNA. This CDR3 is 15 amino acids long. Germline V gene lookup returns CDR1 MNHEY and CDR2 SVGAGI. The CDR3 loop is CASINGQGLLRGYTF.

This clonotype ranks as medium-sized in terms of frequency. V usage is TRBV30 and J usage is TRBJ1-1; absent DNA, TCRdb's TRBD1 call cannot be checked. Looked up from germline, CDR1 is GTSNPN and CDR2 is SVGIG (reference sequence). There are 12 residues in the CDR3. CDR3 loop: CAWNLGASEAFF.

This clonotype is medium-sized (0.01 to 0.1%) by frequency. The rearrangement uses TRBV5-4 and TRBJ2-7; the TRBD1 assignment by TCRdb is unverifiable without DNA. The V gene's germline CDR1 is SGHNT and CDR2 YYREEE (reference sequence). This CDR3 is 16 amino acids long. CDR3 in amino acids: CASSPEQGAGSYEQYF. The full variable domain, completed using reference TRBV5-4 and TRBJ2-7, is ETGVTQSPTHLIKTRGQQVTLRCSSQSGHNTVSWYQQALGQGPQFIFQYYREEENGRGNFPPRFSGLQFPNYSSELNVNALELDDSALYLCASSPEQGAGSYEQYFGPGTRLTVT.

Judged by frequency, this clonotype is medium-sized. This chain links TRBV30 with TRBJ1-2. The CDR3 is made up of 11 amino acids. Germline V gene lookup returns CDR1 GTSNPN and CDR2 SVGIG (reference sequence). CDR3 sequence: CAWSVAAFYTF.

This clonotype counts as medium-sized by frequency. The rearrangement joins TRBV6-5 to TRBJ1-2; the D gene TCRdb calls, TRBD1, cannot be checked with no DNA. CDR1 and CDR2 (germline): MNHEY, SVGAGI. This CDR3 has 14 residues. The chain's CDR3 is CASGGLAGDYGYTF.

This clonotype is identified as medium-sized from frequency. The V and J genes are TRBV20-1 and TRBJ1-5; TCRdb's assignment of TRBD1 cannot be checked, as there is no DNA. This CDR3 region has 14 residues. CDR1 DFQATT and CDR2 SNEGSKA come from the germline V gene (reference sequence). CDR3 residues: CSASGRGYYQPQHF.

This clonotype is called medium-sized based on its frequency. V is TRBV19 and J is TRBJ2-3; TCRdb's D gene call, TRBD2, goes unchecked for lack of DNA. The CDR3 extends over 15 amino acids. Per the germline V gene, CDR1 is LNHDA and CDR2 is SQIVND (reference sequence). The CDR3 protein is CASTPLGGEADTQYF.

According to its frequency, this clonotype is medium-sized. V gene TRBV19 combines with J gene TRBJ1-2. The CDR3 is 14 residues long. The germline gives CDR1 LNHDA, CDR2 SQIVND (reference sequence). This CDR3 is CASSNPDSNYGYTF.

Measured by frequency, this clonotype is medium-sized. The chain carries TRBV5-6 and TRBJ2-5; TCRdb's D gene call, TRBD1, goes unchecked for lack of DNA. Germline V gene sequence: CDR1 SGHDT, CDR2 YYEEEE. The CDR3 has 16 residues. CDR3: CASSRDRGNILETQYF.

This clonotype registers medium-sized by frequency. The chain uses TRBV12-3 or TRBV12-4 and TRBJ2-7; lacking DNA, the TRBD2 call made by TCRdb goes unchecked. CDR3 size: 16 residues. The CDR3: CASSFWRGSTPYEQYF.

This clonotype is medium-sized (0.01 to 0.1%) by frequency. The rearrangement uses TRBV6-5 and TRBJ2-1; TCRdb lists TRBD2, though no DNA is available to test this call. Germline lookup yields CDR1 MNHEY and CDR2 SVGAGI. The CDR3 has 15 amino acids. The CDR3 protein is CASSPLAGGTNEQFF.

Its frequency marks this clonotype as medium-sized (0.01 to 0.1%). This chain joins TRBV19 and TRBJ2-5; TCRdb's D gene call, TRBD2, goes unchecked for lack of DNA. Germline-derived CDR1 and CDR2 are LNHDA and SQIVND (reference sequence). This CDR3 spans 12 amino acids. Here the CDR3 reads CATDNGRETQYF.

This clonotype is labeled large based on frequency. CDR3 sequence reads: CASRGGGETQYF. The chain joins TRBV12-3 or TRBV12-4 to TRBJ2-5; TCRdb's D call, TRBD2, is unchecked because there is no DNA. This CDR3 has 12 residues.

This clonotype is identified as medium-sized (0.01 to 0.1%) from frequency. The gene calls are TRBV27 and TRBJ2-7; with no DNA, the TCRdb D assignment of TRBD1 cannot be verified. Germline CDR1 MNHEY, CDR2 SMNVEV (reference sequence). The CDR3 contains 15 residues. CDR3 in amino acids: CASSSSPPVLYEQYF.

Considering frequency, this clonotype is medium-sized. The chain employs TRBV6-5 and TRBJ2-3; lacking DNA, the TRBD1 call made by TCRdb goes unchecked. This CDR3 comprises 15 residues. Germline V gives CDR1 MNHEY, CDR2 SVGAGI. The CDR3 here is CASSYGAGIADTQYF.

Considering frequency, this clonotype is medium-sized. The chain recombines TRBV12-3 or TRBV12-4 with TRBJ2-1; TCRdb lists TRBD1, though no DNA is available to test this call. This CDR3 is 14 amino acids long. CDR3 sequence reads: CASSWDRVRNEQFF.

Considering frequency, this clonotype is medium-sized. CDR3 residues: CASSYRGGGADTQYF. V and J are TRBV6-5 and TRBJ2-3; TCRdb selects TRBD2, and the lack of DNA leaves this call unchecked. CDR3 length: 15 amino acids. Germline CDR1 reads MNHEY; CDR2 reads SVGAGI.

This clonotype is deemed medium-sized (0.01 to 0.1%) by its frequency. This chain connects TRBV5-6 to TRBJ2-5; the TCRdb D gene call, TRBD1, has no DNA to confirm it. CDR1 SGHDT and CDR2 YYEEEE come from the germline V gene. CDR3 length: 14 residues. Here the CDR3 reads CASSLMRTGETQYF.